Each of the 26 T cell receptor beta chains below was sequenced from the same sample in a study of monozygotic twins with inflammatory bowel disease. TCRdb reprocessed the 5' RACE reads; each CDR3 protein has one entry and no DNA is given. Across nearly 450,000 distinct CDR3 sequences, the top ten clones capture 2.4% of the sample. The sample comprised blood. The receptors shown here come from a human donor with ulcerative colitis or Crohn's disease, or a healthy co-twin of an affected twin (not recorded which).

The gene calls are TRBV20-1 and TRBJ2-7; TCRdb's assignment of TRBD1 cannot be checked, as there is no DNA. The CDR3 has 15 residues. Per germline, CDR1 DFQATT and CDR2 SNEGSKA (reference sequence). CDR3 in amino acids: CSARELGTGPYEQYF.

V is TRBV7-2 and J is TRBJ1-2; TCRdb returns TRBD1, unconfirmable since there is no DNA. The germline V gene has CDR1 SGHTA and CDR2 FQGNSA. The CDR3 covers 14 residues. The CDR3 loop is CASSTRTGEYGYTF. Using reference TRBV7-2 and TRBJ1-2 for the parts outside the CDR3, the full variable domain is GAGVSQSPSNKVTEKGKDVELRCDPISGHTALYWYRQSLGQGLEFLIYFQGNSAPDKSGLPSDRFSAERTGGSVSTLTIQRTQQEDSAVYLCASSTRTGEYGYTFGSGTRLTVV.

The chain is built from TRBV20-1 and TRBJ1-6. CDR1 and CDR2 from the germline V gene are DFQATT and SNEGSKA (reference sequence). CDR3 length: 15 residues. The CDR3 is CSASEGSSYNSPLHF.

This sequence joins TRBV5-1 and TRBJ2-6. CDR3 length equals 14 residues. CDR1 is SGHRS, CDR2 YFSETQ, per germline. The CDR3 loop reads CASSSGPGANVLTF.

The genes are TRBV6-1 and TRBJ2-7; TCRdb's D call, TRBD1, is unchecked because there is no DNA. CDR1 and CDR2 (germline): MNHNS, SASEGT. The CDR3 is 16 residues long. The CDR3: CASTRTRQGNLYEQYF.

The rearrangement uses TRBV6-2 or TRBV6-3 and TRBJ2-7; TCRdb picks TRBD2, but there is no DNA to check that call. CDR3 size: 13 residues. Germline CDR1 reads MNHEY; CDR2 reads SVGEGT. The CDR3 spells CASNPGGPYEQYF.

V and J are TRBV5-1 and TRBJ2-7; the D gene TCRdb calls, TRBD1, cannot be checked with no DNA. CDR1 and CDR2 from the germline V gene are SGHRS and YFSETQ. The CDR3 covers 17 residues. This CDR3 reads CASSLGISGTNTYEQYF.

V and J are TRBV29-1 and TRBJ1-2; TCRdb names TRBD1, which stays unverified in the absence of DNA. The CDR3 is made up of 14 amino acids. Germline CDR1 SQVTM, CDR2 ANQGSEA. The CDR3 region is CSVEVPTGVYGYTF.

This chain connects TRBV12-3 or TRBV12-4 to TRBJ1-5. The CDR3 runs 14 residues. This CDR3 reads CASSFWVSNQPQHF.

This chain's CDR3 is CASSYSRGQRGYTF. The rearrangement joins TRBV6-5 to TRBJ1-2. CDR1 and CDR2 from the germline V gene are MNHEY and SVGAGI. The length of the CDR3 is 14 residues.

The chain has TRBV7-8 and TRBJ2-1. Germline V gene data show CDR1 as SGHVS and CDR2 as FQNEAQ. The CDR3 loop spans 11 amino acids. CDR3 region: CASSVQTQQFF.

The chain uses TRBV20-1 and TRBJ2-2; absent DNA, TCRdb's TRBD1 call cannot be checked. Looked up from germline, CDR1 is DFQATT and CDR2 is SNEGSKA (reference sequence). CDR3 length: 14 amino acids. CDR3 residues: CSAPQGLGTGELFF.

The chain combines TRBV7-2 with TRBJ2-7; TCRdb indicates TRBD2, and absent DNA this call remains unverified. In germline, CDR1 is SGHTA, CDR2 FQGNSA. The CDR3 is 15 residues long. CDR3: CASSPSSGGLGEQYF. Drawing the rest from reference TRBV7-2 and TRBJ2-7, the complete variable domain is GAGVSQSPSNKVTEKGKDVELRCDPISGHTALYWYRQSLGQGLEFLIYFQGNSAPDKSGLPSDRFSAERTGGSVSTLTIQRTQQEDSAVYLCASSPSSGGLGEQYFGPGTRLTVT.

CDR3 amino acids: CATKRQAANTGELFF. The V gene is TRBV12-3 or TRBV12-4, the J gene TRBJ2-2; TCRdb selects TRBD1, and the lack of DNA leaves this call unchecked. CDR3 size: 15 residues.

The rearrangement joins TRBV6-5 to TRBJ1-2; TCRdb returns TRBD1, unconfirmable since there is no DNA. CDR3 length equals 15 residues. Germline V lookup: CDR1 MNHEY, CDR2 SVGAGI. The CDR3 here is CASSYLGQGNYGYTF.

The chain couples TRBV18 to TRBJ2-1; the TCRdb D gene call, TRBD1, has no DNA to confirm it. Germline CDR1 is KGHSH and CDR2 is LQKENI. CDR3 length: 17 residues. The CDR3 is CASSPPGQGALSGEQFF.

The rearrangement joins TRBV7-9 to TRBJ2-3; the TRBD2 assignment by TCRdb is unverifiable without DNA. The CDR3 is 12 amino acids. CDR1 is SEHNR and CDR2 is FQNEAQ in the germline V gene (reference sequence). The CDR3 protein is CASRPGGDTQYF.

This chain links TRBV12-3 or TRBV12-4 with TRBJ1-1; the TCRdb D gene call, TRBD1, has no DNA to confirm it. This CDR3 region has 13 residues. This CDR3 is CASRDGQNTEAFF.

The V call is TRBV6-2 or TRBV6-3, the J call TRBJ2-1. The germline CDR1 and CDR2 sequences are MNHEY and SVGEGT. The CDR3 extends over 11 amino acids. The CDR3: CASGTHNEQFF.

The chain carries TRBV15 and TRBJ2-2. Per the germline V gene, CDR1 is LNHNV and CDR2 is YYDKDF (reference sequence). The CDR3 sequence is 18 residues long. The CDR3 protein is CATSNSEESRRNTGELFF. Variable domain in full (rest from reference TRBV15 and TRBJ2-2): DAMVIQNPRYQVTQFGKPVTLSCSQTLNHNVMYWYQQKSSQAPKLLFHYYDKDFNNEADTPDNFQSRRPNTSFCFLDIRSPGLGDTAMYLCATSNSEESRRNTGELFFGEGSRLTVL.

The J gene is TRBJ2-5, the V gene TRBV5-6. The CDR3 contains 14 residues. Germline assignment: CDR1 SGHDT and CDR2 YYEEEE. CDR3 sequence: CASSLPGVPETQYF. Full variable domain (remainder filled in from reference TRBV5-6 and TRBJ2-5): DAGVTQSPTHLIKTRGQQVTLRCSPKSGHDTVSWYQQALGQGPQFIFQYYEEEERQRGNFPDRFSGHQFPNYSSELNVNALLLGDSALYLCASSLPGVPETQYFGPGTRLLVL.

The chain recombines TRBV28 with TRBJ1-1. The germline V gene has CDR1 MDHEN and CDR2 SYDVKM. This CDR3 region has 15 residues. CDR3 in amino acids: CASSFGAGGMKGAFF.

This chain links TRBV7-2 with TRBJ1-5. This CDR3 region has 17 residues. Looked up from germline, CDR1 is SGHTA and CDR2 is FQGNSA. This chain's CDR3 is CASSLVAGPYSNQPQHF.

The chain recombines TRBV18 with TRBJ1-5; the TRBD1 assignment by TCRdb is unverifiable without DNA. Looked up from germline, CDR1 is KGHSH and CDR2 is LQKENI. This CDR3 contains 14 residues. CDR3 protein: CASSTSAGDQPQHF.

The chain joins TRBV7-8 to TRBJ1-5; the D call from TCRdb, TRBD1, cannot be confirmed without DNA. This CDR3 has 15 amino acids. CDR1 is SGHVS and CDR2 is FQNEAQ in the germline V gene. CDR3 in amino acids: CASSLVAGVDQPQHF. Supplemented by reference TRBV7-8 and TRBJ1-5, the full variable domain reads GAGVSQSPRYKVAKRGQDVALRCDPISGHVSLFWYQQALGQGPEFLTYFQNEAQLDKSGLPSDRFFAERPEGSVSTLKIQRTQQEDSAVYLCASSLVAGVDQPQHFGDGTRLSIL.

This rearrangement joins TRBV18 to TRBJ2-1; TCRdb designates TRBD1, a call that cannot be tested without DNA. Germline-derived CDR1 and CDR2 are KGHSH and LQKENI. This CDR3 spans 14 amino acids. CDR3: CASSPGTGNNEQFF. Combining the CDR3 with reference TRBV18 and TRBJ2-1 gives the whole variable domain NAGVMQNPRHLVRRRGQEARLRCSPMKGHSHVYWYRQLPEEGLKFMVYLQKENIIDESGMPKERFSAEFPKEGPSILRIQQVVRGDSAAYFCASSPGTGNNEQFFGPGTRLTVL.